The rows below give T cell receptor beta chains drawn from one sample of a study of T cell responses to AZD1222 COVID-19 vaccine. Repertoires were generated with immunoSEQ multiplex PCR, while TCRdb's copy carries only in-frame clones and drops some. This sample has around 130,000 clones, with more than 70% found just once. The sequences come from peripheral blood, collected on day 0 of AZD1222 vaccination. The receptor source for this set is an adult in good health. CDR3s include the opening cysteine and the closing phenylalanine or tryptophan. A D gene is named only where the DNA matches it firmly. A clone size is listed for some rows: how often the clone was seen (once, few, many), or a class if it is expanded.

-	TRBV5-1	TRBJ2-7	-	TGCGCCAGCAGCTGGGACGGCTCCTACGAGCAGTACTTC	CASSWDGSYEQYF
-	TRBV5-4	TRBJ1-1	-	TGTGCCAGCAGCTTGGTCAACACTGAAGCTTTCTTT	CASSLVNTEAFF
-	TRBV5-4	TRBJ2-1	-	TGTGCCAGCAGCCAGGGACACGACAATGAGCAGTTCTTC	CASSQGHDNEQFF
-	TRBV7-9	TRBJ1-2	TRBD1	TGTGCCAGCAGCTTCAGGACAGGGGGCGCGGTTGGCTACACCTTC	CASSFRTGGAVGYTF
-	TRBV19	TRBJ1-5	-	TGTGCCAGTAAAATCCGGGACCGGGATCAGCCCCAGCATTTT	CASKIRDRDQPQHF
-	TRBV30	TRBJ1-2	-	TGTGCCTGGACTGGAGGCTATGGCTACACCTTC	CAWTGGYGYTF
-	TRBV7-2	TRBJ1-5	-	TGTGCCAGCAGCTCGGACACTTTCAATCAGCCCCAGCATTTT	CASSSDTFNQPQHF
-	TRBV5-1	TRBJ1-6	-	TGCGCCAGCAGCTTGGGGGGGGAGCGTAATTCACCCCTCCACTTT	CASSLGGERNSPLHF
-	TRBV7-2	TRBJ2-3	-	TGTGCCAGCAGCCCAGATCCGGGGAGCACAGATACGCAGTATTTT	CASSPDPGSTDTQYF
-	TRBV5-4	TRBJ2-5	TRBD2	TGTGCCAGCAGCTTGGGTCCGCGGGAGGGCCGAGAGACCCAGTACTTC	CASSLGPREGRETQYF
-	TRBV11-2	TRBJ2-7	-	TGTGCCAGCAGCTTACCAGTGTGGGCCCGAGGGCAGGGTTCCTACGAGCAGTACTTC	CASSLPVWARGQGSYEQYF
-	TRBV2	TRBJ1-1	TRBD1	TGTGCCAGCAGTGGCAGGGGGGCGAATACTGAAGCTTTCTTT	CASSGRGANTEAFF
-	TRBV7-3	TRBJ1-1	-	TGTGCCAGCAGCGCTTACCTGAACACTGAAGCTTTCTTT	CASSAYLNTEAFF
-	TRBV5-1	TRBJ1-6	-	TGCGCCAGCAAGTCAGAAAATAATTCACCCCTCCACTTT	CASKSENNSPLHF
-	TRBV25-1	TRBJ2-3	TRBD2	TGTGCCAGCAGTGACTTAGCGGGAGGGGATACGCAGTATTTT	CASSDLAGGDTQYF
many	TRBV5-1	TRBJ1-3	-	TGCGCCAGCAGCTTGGCCGGAAGCTCTGGAAACACCATATATTTT	CASSLAGSSGNTIYF
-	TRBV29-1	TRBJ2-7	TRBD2	TGCAGCGTTGTTGGGGACTACTACGAGCAGTACTTC	CSVVGDYYEQYF
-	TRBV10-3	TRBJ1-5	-	TGTGCCATCAGTGAGAACACGGGAGGCAATCAGCCCCAGCATTTT	CAISENTGGNQPQHF
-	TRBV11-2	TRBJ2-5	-	TGTGCCAGCAGCTTGTCCAGACAAGAGACCCAGTACTTC	CASSLSRQETQYF
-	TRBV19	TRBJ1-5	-	TGTGCCAGTAGTATAGTCGGAAATCAGCCCCAGCATTTT	CASSIVGNQPQHF
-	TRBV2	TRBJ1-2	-	TGTGCCAGCAGTGAAAAGGGCTATGGCTACACCTTC	CASSEKGYGYTF
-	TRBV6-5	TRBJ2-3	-	TGTGCCAGCAGTAGTACATGGGCAGATACGCAGTATTTT	CASSSTWADTQYF
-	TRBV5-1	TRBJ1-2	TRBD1	TGCGCCAGCAGCTTTGAAGGGGGCGGTGGCTACACCTTC	CASSFEGGGGYTF
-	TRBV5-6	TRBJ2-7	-	TGTGCCAGCAGGATCTGGGCAGGGCCAGACGAGCAGTACTTC	CASRIWAGPDEQYF
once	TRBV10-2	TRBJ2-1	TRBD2	TGCGCCAGCAGTGACGGGGGGACTAGCGGGAGAAATGAGCAGTTCTTC	CASSDGGTSGRNEQFF
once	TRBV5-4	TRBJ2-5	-	TGTGCCAGCAGCCCTGGAAGGATTGGTGGGTCCCAGTACTTC	CASSPGRIGGSQYF
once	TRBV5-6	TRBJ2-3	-	TGTGCCAGCAGCCTGGTAGATACGCAGTATTTT	CASSLVDTQYF
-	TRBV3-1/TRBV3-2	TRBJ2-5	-	TGTGCCAGCAGCCAAGATTTTACAGATCAAGAGACCCAGTACTTC	CASSQDFTDQETQYF
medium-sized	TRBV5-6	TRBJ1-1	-	TGTGCCAGCAGCTTGGTCAGGGGAGGAAACACTGAAGCTTTCTTT	CASSLVRGGNTEAFF
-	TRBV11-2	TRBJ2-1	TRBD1	TGTGCCAGCAGGTGGACAGGGGACAATGAGCAGTTCTTC	CASRWTGDNEQFF
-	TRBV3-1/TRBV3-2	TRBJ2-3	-	TGTGCCAGCAGCCAGCTGGGGGGCACAGATACGCAGTATTTT	CASSQLGGTDTQYF
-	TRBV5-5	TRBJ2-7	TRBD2	TGTGCCAGCAGCTTGCGGGGGGAAGCTTACGAGCAGTACTTC	CASSLRGEAYEQYF
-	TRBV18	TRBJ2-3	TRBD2	TGTGCCAGCTCACCACTAGCGGGAGGGACAGATACGCAGTATTTT	CASSPLAGGTDTQYF
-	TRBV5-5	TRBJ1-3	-	TGTGCCAGCAGCCTCCGGGACACCATATATTTT	CASSLRDTIYF
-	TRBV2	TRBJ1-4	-	TGTGCCAGCAGTCTCGATGAAAAACTGTTTTTT	CASSLDEKLFF
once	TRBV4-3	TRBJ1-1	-	TGCGCCAGCAGCCAAGAACCCCTGAACACTGAAGCTTTCTTT	CASSQEPLNTEAFF
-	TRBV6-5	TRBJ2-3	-	TGTGCCAGCAGGCAGGGGCGCACAGATACGCAGTATTTT	CASRQGRTDTQYF
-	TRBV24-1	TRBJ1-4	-	TGTGCCACCAGTGCACAGGGCCCTAATGAAAAACTGTTTTTT	CATSAQGPNEKLFF
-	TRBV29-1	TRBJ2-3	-	TGCAGCGTTGAACCAACAGATACGCAGTATTTT	CSVEPTDTQYF
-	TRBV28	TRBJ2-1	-	TGTGCCAGCAGCCCGGGACTGGACTACAATGAGCAGTTCTTC	CASSPGLDYNEQFF
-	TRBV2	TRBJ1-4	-	TGTGCCAGCAGTTCGGGAGGGTCTCTGGGTGAAAAACTGTTTTTT	CASSSGGSLGEKLFF
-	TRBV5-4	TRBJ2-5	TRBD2	TGTGCCAGCAGCCCGGGGAGCGGGAGCGCCGGGGAGACCCAGTACTTC	CASSPGSGSAGETQYF
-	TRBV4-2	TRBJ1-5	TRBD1	TGTGCCAGCAGCAGCCGACAGGGTGAAAGCAATCAGCCCCAGCATTTT	CASSSRQGESNQPQHF
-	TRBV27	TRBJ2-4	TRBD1	TGTGCCAGCAGAGGACAGGGAGTTCTCAAAAACATTCAGTACTTC	CASRGQGVLKNIQYF
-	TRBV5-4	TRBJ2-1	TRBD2	TGTGCCAGCAGCTTGGGGTTTACGGGAGGGCCCTACAATGAGCAGTTCTTC	CASSLGFTGGPYNEQFF
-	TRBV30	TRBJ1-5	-	TGTGCCTGGAGCCACCGGGACAAGAATCAGCCCCAGCATTTT	CAWSHRDKNQPQHF
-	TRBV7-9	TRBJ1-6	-	TGTGCCAGCTCGGGCTCCTATAATTCACCCCTCCACTTT	CASSGSYNSPLHF
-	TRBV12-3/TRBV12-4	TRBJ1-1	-	TGTGCCAGCAGCCAGTACACTGAAGCTTTCTTT	CASSQYTEAFF
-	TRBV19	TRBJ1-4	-	TGTGCCAGTAGTCTTCGACAGGCCGCAACTAATGAAAAACTGTTTTTT	CASSLRQAATNEKLFF
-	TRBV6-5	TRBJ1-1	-	TGTGCCAGCAGCCGGACAGACACTGAAGCTTTCTTT	CASSRTDTEAFF
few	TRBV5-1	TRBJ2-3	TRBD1	TGCGCCAGCAGCTCGACAGGGGGAGCAGATACGCAGTATTTT	CASSSTGGADTQYF
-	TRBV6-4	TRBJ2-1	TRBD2	TGTGCCAGCAGTGGAAAACCGGGACTAGCGGAGCAGTTCTTC	CASSGKPGLAEQFF
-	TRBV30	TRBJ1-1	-	TGTGCCTGGAGTCTCGGGGACACTGAAGCTTTCTTT	CAWSLGDTEAFF
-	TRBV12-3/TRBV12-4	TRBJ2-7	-	TGTGCCAGCAGTTTTACAGGGCACGAGCAGTACTTC	CASSFTGHEQYF
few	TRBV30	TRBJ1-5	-	TGTGCCTGGAGTACCCTGCGGAGCAATCAGCCCCAGCATTTT	CAWSTLRSNQPQHF